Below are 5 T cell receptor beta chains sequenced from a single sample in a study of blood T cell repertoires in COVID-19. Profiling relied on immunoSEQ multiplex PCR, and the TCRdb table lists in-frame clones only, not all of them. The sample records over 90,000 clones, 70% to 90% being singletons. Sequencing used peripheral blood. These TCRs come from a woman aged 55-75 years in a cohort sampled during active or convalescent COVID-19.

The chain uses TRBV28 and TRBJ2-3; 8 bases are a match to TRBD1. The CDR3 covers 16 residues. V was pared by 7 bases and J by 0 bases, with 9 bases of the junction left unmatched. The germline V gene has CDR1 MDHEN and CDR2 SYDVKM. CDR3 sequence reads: CASTSGGSSSTDTQYF. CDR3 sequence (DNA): TGTGCCAGCACTTCAGGGGGCAGCTCTAGCACAGATACGCAGTATTTT.

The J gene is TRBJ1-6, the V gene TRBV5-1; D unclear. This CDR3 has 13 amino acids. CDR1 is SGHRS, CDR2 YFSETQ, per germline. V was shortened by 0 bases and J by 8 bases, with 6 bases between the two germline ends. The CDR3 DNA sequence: TGCGCCAGCAGCTTGGACGGGGATTCACCCCTCCACTTT. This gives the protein CASSLDGDSPLHF. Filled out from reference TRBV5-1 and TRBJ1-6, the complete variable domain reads KAGVTQTPRYLIKTRGQQVTLSCSPISGHRSVSWYQQTPGQGLQFLFEYFSETQRNKGNFPGRFSGRQFSNSRSEMNVSTLELGDSALYLCASSLDGDSPLHFGNGTRLTVT.

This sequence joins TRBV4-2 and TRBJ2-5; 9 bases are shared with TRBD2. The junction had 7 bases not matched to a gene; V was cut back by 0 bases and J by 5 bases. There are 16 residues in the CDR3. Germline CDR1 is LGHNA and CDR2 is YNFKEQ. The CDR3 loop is CASSQEKASGMETQYF. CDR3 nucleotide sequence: TGTGCCAGCAGCCAAGAAAAGGCTAGCGGGATGGAGACCCAGTACTTC.

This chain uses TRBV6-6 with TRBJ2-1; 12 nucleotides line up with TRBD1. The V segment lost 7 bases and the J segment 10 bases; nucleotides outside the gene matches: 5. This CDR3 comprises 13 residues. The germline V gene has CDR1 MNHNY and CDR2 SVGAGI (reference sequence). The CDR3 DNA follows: TGTGCCAGCAAGGGACAGGGGGCTCAAGAGCAGTTCTTC. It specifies CASKGQGAQEQFF.

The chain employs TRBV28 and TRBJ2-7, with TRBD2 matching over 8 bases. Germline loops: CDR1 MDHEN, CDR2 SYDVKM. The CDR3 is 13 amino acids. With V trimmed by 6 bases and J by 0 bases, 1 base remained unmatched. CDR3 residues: CASRSGGSYEQYF. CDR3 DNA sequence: TGTGCCAGCAGAAGCGGGGGCTCCTACGAGCAGTACTTC.